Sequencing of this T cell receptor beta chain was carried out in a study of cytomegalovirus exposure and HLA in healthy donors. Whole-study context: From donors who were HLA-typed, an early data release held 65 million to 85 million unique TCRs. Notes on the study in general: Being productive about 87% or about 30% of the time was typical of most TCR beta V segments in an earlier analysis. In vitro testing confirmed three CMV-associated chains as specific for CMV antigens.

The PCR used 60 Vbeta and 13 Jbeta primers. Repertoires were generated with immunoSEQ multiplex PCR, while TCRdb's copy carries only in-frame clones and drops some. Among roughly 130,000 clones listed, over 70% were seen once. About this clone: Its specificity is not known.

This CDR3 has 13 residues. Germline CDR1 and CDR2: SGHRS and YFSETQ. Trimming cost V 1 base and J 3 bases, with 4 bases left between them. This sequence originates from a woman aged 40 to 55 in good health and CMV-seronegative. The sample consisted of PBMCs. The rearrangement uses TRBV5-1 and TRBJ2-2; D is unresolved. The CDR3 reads CASSLRDTGELFF. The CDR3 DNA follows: TGCGCCAGCAGCTTGCGGGACACCGGGGAGCTGTTTTTT.